Sequencing of this TCR beta chain was carried out in a study of CD8+CD57+ T cells in acquired aplastic anemia. Study-level background: Each DNA sample taken from sorted CD4+ and CD8+ cells came to approximately 3.3 ug on average. Healthy donors averaged approximately 11 million reads for CD4+ cells. Notes on the study in general: Researchers report that 25 to 35 CD8+ CDR3 sequences appeared in both patients and controls.

V lost 3 bases and J 5 bases, leaving 21 bases between the germline ends. The CDR3 contains 17 residues. Germline-derived CDR1 and CDR2 are LNHDA and SQIVND (reference sequence). Genomic DNA, the template, was used for profiling of the TCR beta VDJ and CDR3. TCRdb re-derived calls from the reads in MiXCR, one entry per CDR3 protein. This table holds some 82,000 distinct CDR3 sequences, about half found once. This clonotype was seen repeatedly, ten times or more. The target antigen is unknown. The sequenced sample was sorted CD4+, CD8+, or CD8+CD57+ T cells (not recorded which) from PBMCs. The rearrangement uses TRBV19 and TRBJ2-3; D possibly corresponds to TRBD1 (6 bases). The receptor was derived from a human donor in good health, serving as a control. CDR3 residues: CASSITSRGALGDTQYF. CDR3 DNA: TGTGCCAGTAGTATTACCTCCAGGGGAGCTCTTGGAGATACGCAGTATTTT.